The rows below give T cell receptor beta chains drawn from one sample of a study of blood T cell repertoires in COVID-19. The repertoire was sequenced with immunoSEQ multiplex PCR; TCRdb's copy has only in-frame clones and lacks some. The sample yields a few hundred thousand clones, roughly 92% seen once. Sequenced input: PBMCs or T cells enriched from blood (not recorded which). These receptors all come from a woman in her thirties or forties who had been exposed to COVID-19. The CDR3 runs from the conserved cysteine through the conserved F or W. D genes are given only for firm matches. Clone size is stated in some rows and not others, as once, few, many or a class when expanded.

D: .; size: .; V: TRBV7-9; J: TRBJ1-1; CDR3: CASSLPGGGLADTEAFF; DNA: TGTGCCAGCAGCCTACCCGGGGGGGGCCTCGCGGACACTGAAGCTTTCTTT
D: TRBD1; size: .; V: TRBV3-1/TRBV3-2; J: TRBJ2-1; CDR3: CASSQVGTARIF; DNA: TGTGCCAGCAGCCAAGTCGGGACAGCGAGGATCTTC
D: TRBD1; size: .; V: TRBV29-1; J: TRBJ1-2; CDR3: CSVDNRGHYGYTF; DNA: TGCAGCGTTGATAACAGGGGACACTATGGCTACACCTTC
D: .; size: .; V: TRBV14; J: TRBJ2-7; CDR3: CASSQERIGGYEQYF; DNA: TGTGCCAGCAGCCAAGAGAGAATAGGGGGCTACGAGCAGTACTTC
D: TRBD2; size: .; V: TRBV5-5; J: TRBJ2-1; CDR3: CASSYGTSGYYNEQFF; DNA: TGTGCCAGCAGCTACGGGACTAGCGGGTACTACAATGAGCAGTTCTTC
D: .; size: once; V: TRBV5-4; J: TRBJ2-5; CDR3: CASRALGSETQYF; DNA: TGTGCCAGCAGGGCACTAGGGTCAGAGACCCAGTACTTC
D: TRBD2; size: .; V: TRBV2; J: TRBJ2-3; CDR3: CASNRAGVADTQYF; DNA: TGTGCCAGCAACAGAGCGGGGGTCGCAGATACGCAGTATTTT
D: .; size: .; V: TRBV2; J: TRBJ2-5; CDR3: CASSPKETQYF; DNA: TGTGCCAGCAGTCCCAAAGAGACCCAGTACTTC
D: .; size: .; V: TRBV12-3/TRBV12-4; J: TRBJ1-5; CDR3: CASGRGMEQPQHF; DNA: TGTGCCAGCGGAAGGGGTATGGAACAGCCCCAGCATTTT
D: .; size: .; V: TRBV19; J: TRBJ2-7; CDR3: CASCGSGTGEQYF; DNA: TGTGCCAGCTGCGGGAGCGGGACAGGCGAGCAGTACTTC
D: .; size: .; V: TRBV6-1; J: TRBJ1-1; CDR3: CASSERQALEAFF; DNA: TGTGCCAGCAGTGAACGCCAGGCCCTTGAAGCTTTCTTT
D: TRBD1; size: .; V: TRBV7-2; J: TRBJ2-4; CDR3: CASSGRTGGPIIQYF; DNA: TGTGCCAGCAGCGGTCGGACAGGGGGCCCCATAATTCAGTACTTC
D: TRBD2; size: .; V: TRBV6-1; J: TRBJ2-1; CDR3: CASSFERGTGVEQFF; DNA: TGTGCCAGCAGTTTCGAGCGGGGTACAGGTGTTGAGCAGTTCTTC
D: .; size: .; V: TRBV5-5; J: TRBJ2-2; CDR3: CASSLLGGGTGELFF; DNA: TGTGCCAGCAGCTTGTTGGGGGGTGGCACCGGGGAGCTGTTTTTT
D: .; size: few; V: TRBV7-3; J: TRBJ1-2; CDR3: CASSTTPGQSGYTF; DNA: TGTGCCAGCAGCACCACCCCAGGACAGTCGGGCTACACCTTC
D: TRBD1; size: .; V: TRBV6-1; J: TRBJ2-2; CDR3: CASNDYDRGSTGELFF; DNA: TGTGCCAGCAATGACTATGACAGGGGAAGCACCGGGGAGCTGTTTTTT
D: .; size: .; V: TRBV2; J: TRBJ1-1; CDR3: CASSEHRAREAFF; DNA: TGTGCCAGCAGTGAACACAGGGCTCGTGAAGCTTTCTTT
D: .; size: .; V: TRBV7-3; J: TRBJ1-6; CDR3: CASSRGDSRNSPLHF; DNA: TGTGCCAGCAGCCGCGGGGATTCGAGGAATTCACCCCTCCACTTT
D: TRBD1; size: .; V: TRBV18; J: TRBJ1-6; CDR3: CASSRGTEVLNNSPLHF; DNA: TGTGCCAGCTCACGGGGGACAGAAGTCCTAAATAATTCACCCCTCCACTTT
D: TRBD1; size: .; V: TRBV7-2; J: TRBJ2-7; CDR3: CASSRLQGTITYEQYF; DNA: TGTGCCAGCAGCCGCTTACAGGGGACGATCACCTACGAGCAGTACTTC
D: .; size: .; V: TRBV5-1; J: TRBJ1-4; CDR3: CASSLADQGGEKLFF; DNA: TGCGCCAGCAGCTTGGCAGACCAGGGAGGGGAAAAACTGTTTTTT
D: .; size: few; V: TRBV19; J: TRBJ1-6; CDR3: CASSIVGLYNSPLHF; DNA: TGTGCCAGTAGTATAGTTGGACTTTACAATTCACCCCTCCACTTT
D: TRBD2; size: .; V: TRBV4-3; J: TRBJ2-2; CDR3: CASSPNSGRSNTGELFF; DNA: TGCGCCAGCAGCCCTAATAGCGGGAGGTCTAACACCGGGGAGCTGTTTTTT
D: .; size: .; V: TRBV6-2/TRBV6-3; J: TRBJ1-5; CDR3: CASSYDPLETVRNQPQHF; DNA: TGTGCCAGCAGTTACGATCCACTGGAGACAGTGCGGAATCAGCCCCAGCATTTT
D: .; size: .; V: TRBV7-3; J: TRBJ1-1; CDR3: CASSPLRLLEGTEAFF; DNA: TGTGCCAGCAGCCCATTGAGACTCCTGGAGGGGACTGAAGCTTTCTTT
D: TRBD1; size: .; V: TRBV5-1; J: TRBJ1-1; CDR3: CASGPTGGTEAFF; DNA: TGCGCCAGCGGCCCTACAGGGGGGACTGAAGCTTTCTTT
D: .; size: .; V: TRBV2; J: TRBJ2-7; CDR3: CASSEQGISYEQYF; DNA: TGTGCCAGCAGTGAACAGGGGATCTCCTACGAGCAGTACTTC
D: .; size: .; V: TRBV18; J: TRBJ1-3; CDR3: CASSPLTTRATGNTIYF; DNA: TGTGCCAGCTCACCACTCACCACCAGGGCTACTGGAAACACCATATATTTT
D: .; size: .; V: TRBV7-2; J: TRBJ1-6; CDR3: CASSLNWGGLYPPLHF; DNA: TGTGCCAGCAGCTTAAATTGGGGGGGACTGTATCCACCCCTCCACTTT
D: TRBD2; size: .; V: TRBV5-1; J: TRBJ2-3; CDR3: CASSLEASGGYTQYF; DNA: TGCGCCAGCAGCTTGGAGGCTAGCGGGGGTTATACGCAGTATTTT
D: .; size: .; V: TRBV6-5; J: TRBJ1-2; CDR3: CASSYGSYGYTF; DNA: TGTGCCAGCAGTTACGGTAGCTATGGCTACACCTTC
D: .; size: .; V: TRBV6-2/TRBV6-3; J: TRBJ1-1; CDR3: CASSYSSLLPEREAFF; DNA: TGTGCCAGCAGTTACTCGTCTCTTCTTCCCGAGCGAGAAGCTTTCTTT
D: .; size: .; V: TRBV18; J: TRBJ1-4; CDR3: CASSVNPGSANEKLFF; DNA: TGTGCCAGCTCAGTCAACCCAGGGTCGGCTAATGAAAAACTGTTTTTT
D: .; size: .; V: TRBV5-1; J: TRBJ1-4; CDR3: CASSKGSRTGINEKLFF; DNA: TGCGCCAGCAGCAAAGGATCCCGGACTGGGATTAATGAAAAACTGTTTTTT
D: .; size: .; V: TRBV4-3; J: TRBJ1-1; CDR3: CASSQGDTLGTEAFF; DNA: TGCGCCAGCAGCCAGGGAGACACTTTGGGGACTGAAGCTTTCTTT
D: TRBD2; size: .; V: TRBV5-6; J: TRBJ2-5; CDR3: CASSLGTILAGGPETQYF; DNA: TGTGCCAGCAGCTTGGGCACAATACTAGCGGGAGGGCCAGAGACCCAGTACTTC
D: .; size: few; V: TRBV6-2/TRBV6-3; J: TRBJ1-6; CDR3: CASSSNFRGTNSPLHF; DNA: TGTGCCAGCAGTTCCAACTTCAGGGGAACGAATTCACCCCTCCACTTT
D: TRBD1; size: .; V: TRBV5-4; J: TRBJ2-5; CDR3: CASSADRGQTQYF; DNA: TGTGCCAGCAGCGCGGACAGGGGGCAGACCCAGTACTTC
D: .; size: .; V: TRBV30; J: TRBJ1-6; CDR3: CAWSEAGVNSPLHF; DNA: TGTGCCTGGAGTGAAGCCGGTGTGAATTCACCCCTCCACTTT
D: TRBD1; size: .; V: TRBV18; J: TRBJ2-1; CDR3: CASSPGPGTGDEQFF; DNA: TGTGCCAGCTCACCGGGTCCCGGGACAGGGGATGAGCAGTTCTTC
D: .; size: .; V: TRBV10-3; J: TRBJ1-1; CDR3: CAISDSEGAEAFF; DNA: TGTGCCATCAGTGATTCCGAGGGGGCTGAAGCTTTCTTT
D: .; size: .; V: TRBV24-1; J: TRBJ1-5; CDR3: CATSTTGAEPQHF; DNA: TGTGCCACCAGTACGACAGGAGCTGAACCCCAGCATTTT
D: .; size: .; V: TRBV27; J: TRBJ1-3; CDR3: CASSSGQRNTIYF; DNA: TGTGCCAGCAGCTCCGGACAGAGGAACACCATATATTTT
D: .; size: .; V: TRBV12-5; J: TRBJ2-7; CDR3: CASGLVRLAHEQYF; DNA: TGTGCTAGTGGTTTGGTACGGCTAGCCCACGAGCAGTACTTC
D: .; size: .; V: TRBV11-2; J: TRBJ2-1; CDR3: CASSLRENEQFF; DNA: TGTGCCAGCAGCTTAAGGGAGAATGAGCAGTTCTTC
D: TRBD1; size: .; V: TRBV7-8; J: TRBJ2-3; CDR3: CASSSRQGAADTQYF; DNA: TGTGCCAGCAGCTCAAGACAGGGGGCGGCAGATACGCAGTATTTT
D: .; size: .; V: TRBV9; J: TRBJ2-3; CDR3: CASSFTSEGTDTQYF; DNA: TGTGCCAGCAGCTTTACTAGTGAGGGCACAGATACGCAGTATTTT
D: .; size: .; V: TRBV5-4; J: TRBJ1-1; CDR3: CASSPRGMNTEAFF; DNA: TGTGCCAGCAGCCCGCGAGGGATGAACACTGAAGCTTTCTTT
D: .; size: once; V: TRBV12-3/TRBV12-4; J: TRBJ2-1; CDR3: CASIPAAYNEQFF; DNA: TGTGCCAGCATCCCGGCGGCCTACAATGAGCAGTTCTTC
D: .; size: .; V: TRBV23-1; J: TRBJ1-1; CDR3: CASINRVGTEAFF; DNA: TGCGCCAGCATAAACAGGGTGGGCACTGAAGCTTTCTTT
D: .; size: .; V: TRBV5-8; J: TRBJ1-5; CDR3: CASSDYLGIGGPQHF; DNA: TGTGCCAGCAGCGATTACTTGGGTATCGGGGGGCCCCAGCATTTT
D: TRBD2; size: .; V: TRBV13; J: TRBJ2-1; CDR3: CASSFSRGLAGTGYNEQFF; DNA: TGTGCCAGCAGCTTCTCCAGGGGACTAGCGGGCACGGGGTACAATGAGCAGTTCTTC
D: TRBD2; size: .; V: TRBV10-2; J: TRBJ2-1; CDR3: CASSESVAGVSRQFF; DNA: TGCGCCAGCAGTGAGTCGGTAGCGGGAGTATCTAGGCAGTTCTTC
D: .; size: .; V: TRBV5-1; J: TRBJ2-5; CDR3: CASSLASKGETQYF; DNA: TGCGCCAGCAGCTTGGCCTCTAAGGGGGAGACCCAGTACTTC